Listed here are 15 T cell receptor beta chains from one sample, sequenced in a study of tumor-infiltrating lymphocytes in primary liver carcinoma. The template, roughly 0.45 ug total RNA, yielded TCR beta cDNA made with a constant-region primer. Sequencing libraries for TCR beta derived from three nested multiplex PCR rounds that used slightly modified ARM-PCR. The study ran its first two PCR rounds for around 9 cycles each, using TRBV1-TRBV30 forward primers and a C-beta reverse primer. MiXCR was run by TCRdb on the multiplex PCR reads, yielding one entry per CDR3 protein. The sample contains some 180,000 distinct CDR3 sequences, around four fifths of which appear only once. Joint extraction of RNA and DNA used about 17-30 mg of bulk tissue that was unsorted. The sample taken for sequencing was tumor tissue from primary liver carcinoma. The source is a man aged 35 to 55 with primary liver carcinoma and hepatitis B virus infection.

Comment on this clonotype: A read error may produce the germline difference seen at one junction end. This chain connects TRBV5-1 to TRBJ2-4; D is tentatively TRBD1 or TRBD2 (7 bases each). The CDR3 has 17 residues. Per germline, CDR1 SGHRS and CDR2 YFSETQ. The chain's CDR3 is CARSLGGTDLAKNIQYF. The DNA of the CDR3 is TGCGCCAGGAGCTTGGGAGGGACAGATCTAGCCAAAAACATTCAGTACTTC.

DNA for the CDR3: TGTGCCAGCAGCTTAGGGTGGGGCGGAACTACGGGCGATGAGCAGTTCTTC. Its protein product is CASSLGWGGTTGDEQFF. The rearrangement uses TRBV7-8 and TRBJ2-1; TRBD1 is a possible D gene (5 bases). CDR1 is SGHVS, CDR2 FQNEAQ, per germline. This CDR3 is built from 17 residues. V was clipped by 1 base and J by 8 bases, with 21 bases between them.

Points on this clonotype: This sequence may be a read error, since a much larger clone differs from it by one base. The chain joins TRBV5-1 to TRBJ2-7; possibly TRBD1 for D (5 bases). The CDR3 runs to 14 residues. Germline loops: CDR1 SGHRS, CDR2 YFSETQ. CDR3 coding DNA: TGCCCCAGCAGACTGGACACCTCCCCTCTCGAGCAGTACTTC. Amino acid sequence: CPSRLDTSPLEQYF.

This rearrangement joins TRBV29-1 to TRBJ2-3; 8 bases agree with TRBD2. From germline, CDR1 is SQVTM and CDR2 ANQGSEA. This CDR3 is 16 amino acids long. V lost 6 bases and J lost 3; bases outside the gene matches: 14. CDR3 loop: CSVDGNSGVGTDTQYF. The CDR3 DNA sequence: TGCAGCGTCGACGGGAATAGCGGGGTCGGAACAGATACGCAGTATTTT.

Of note for this clonotype: The conserved phenylalanine or tryptophan normally closing the CDR3 is absent here, so this likely arose from a read error. The chain has TRBV25-1 and TRBJ1-5; TRBD1 aligns across 7 bases. Germline lookup yields CDR1 MGHDK and CDR2 SYGVNS. There are 15 residues in the CDR3. The CDR3 bases are TGTGCCAACATTACCCGGGAGACAGGGAGTCAGCCTCAGCATCTT. This encodes CANITRETGSQPQHL.

The chain recombines TRBV5-1 with TRBJ1-2, with unresolved D. This CDR3 is built from 15 residues. Trimming shortened V by 0 bases and J by 5 bases, and 14 bases separated the two germline ends. Looked up from germline, CDR1 is SGHRS and CDR2 is YFSETQ. The CDR3 nucleotides are TGCGCCAGCAGCTTGGTGGTAATGGCAGAATATGGCTACACCTTC. Protein product: CASSLVVMAEYGYTF.

Details on this clonotype: This CDR3 fails to terminate in the conserved phenylalanine or tryptophan, so it likely reflects a read error. This rearrangement joins TRBV11-3 to TRBJ2-7, with D hard to call. Trimming stripped 5 bases from V and 4 bases from J, with 12 bases between. From germline, CDR1 is SGHNT and CDR2 YENEEA. CDR3 length: 13 residues. The chain's CDR3 is CASSVAQSYEQYI. The CDR3 DNA reads as TGTGCCAGCAGCGTGGCACAGTCTTACGAGCAGTACATC.

Remarks on this clonotype: At one of its ends the junction is not consistent with the germline gene, which may arise from a read error. The CDR3 sequence: CASSLSMDTAYDYTF. CDR3 in DNA: TGTGCCAGCAGCTTGTCTATGGATACGGCTTATGACTACACCTTC. The V and J genes are TRBV5-5 and TRBJ1-2; D is unclear. Germline CDR1 and CDR2: SGHKS and YYEKEE (reference sequence). CDR3 length equals 15 residues.

The CDR3 sequence is CSDSMGKTQYF. For the CDR3, the DNA is TGCAGCGACAGTATGGGGAAGACCCAGTACTTC. This chain joins TRBV29-1 and TRBJ2-5, with unresolved D. The CDR3 has 11 residues. The ends were cut back, 7 bases at V and 6 bases at J, with 12 bases in the middle. Germline CDR1 reads SQVTM; CDR2 reads ANQGSEA.

In regard to this clonotype: The junction departs from the called germline gene at one end, perhaps through a read error. The chain is built from TRBV18 and TRBJ2-1; 7 positions agree with TRBD2. The CDR3 covers 16 residues. CDR1 is KGHSH and CDR2 is LQKENI in the germline V gene. CDR3 sequence: CGSSPMGLRPGDEQFF. The CDR3 bases are TGTGGCAGCTCACCCATGGGACTACGGCCTGGGGATGAGCAGTTCTTC.

This clonotype was detected ten times or more. The chain employs TRBV5-1 and TRBJ2-7, with D tentatively TRBD1 (5 bases). The germline V and J ends were trimmed by 4 bases and 1 base, with 12 bases remaining between them. There are 14 residues in the CDR3. Germline lookup yields CDR1 SGHRS and CDR2 YFSETQ. The CDR3 is CASSLQDPSYEQYF. The CDR3, as DNA: TGCGCCAGCAGCCTACAGGACCCGTCCTACGAGCAGTACTTC.

Note on this clonotype: At one boundary the junction diverges from the germline segment, which might be a read error. The chain recombines TRBV6-2 or TRBV6-3 with TRBJ2-7, with D unclear. The CDR3 consists of 13 residues. Germline CDR1 MNHEY, CDR2 SVGEGT. CDR3 protein: CTSRYEVPYEEYF. The DNA for the CDR3 is TGTACCAGCAGATATGAGGTACCCTACGAGGAGTACTTC.

This chain uses TRBV19 with TRBJ2-2, with D possibly being TRBD2 (5 bases). V dropped 10 bases and J dropped 7 bases, with 16 bases sitting between them. The CDR3 totals 13 residues. Germline V CDR1 and CDR2: LNHDA, SQIVND (reference sequence). CDR3 nucleotides: TGTGCCAATAGAGAGGGCCTGGGCGGGGAGCTGTTTTTT. Its protein is CANREGLGGELFF.

With respect to this clonotype: One base away lies a much larger clone, so this may be a sequencing read error. V gene TRBV4-3 combines with J gene TRBJ1-2; D gene unclear. Trimming removed 0 bases from V and 8 bases from J, with 13 bases in between. Germline lookup yields CDR1 LGHNA and CDR2 YSLEER. The CDR3 extends over 14 amino acids. The CDR3 here is CASSQDSCLGGYTF. For the CDR3, the DNA is TGCGCCAGCAGCCAAGATTCATGCTTGGGGGGCTACACCTTC.

The genes are TRBV4-1 and TRBJ2-5, with no clear D. Germline CDR1 reads MGHRA; CDR2 reads YSYEKL. With 5 bases removed from V and 2 bases from J, the gap between germline ends came to 18 bases. The CDR3 is 16 residues long. CDR3 coding DNA: TGCGCCAGCAGCAATACCCCTTGTGCCAGGCAAGAGACCCAGTACTTC. It specifies CASSNTPCARQETQYF.